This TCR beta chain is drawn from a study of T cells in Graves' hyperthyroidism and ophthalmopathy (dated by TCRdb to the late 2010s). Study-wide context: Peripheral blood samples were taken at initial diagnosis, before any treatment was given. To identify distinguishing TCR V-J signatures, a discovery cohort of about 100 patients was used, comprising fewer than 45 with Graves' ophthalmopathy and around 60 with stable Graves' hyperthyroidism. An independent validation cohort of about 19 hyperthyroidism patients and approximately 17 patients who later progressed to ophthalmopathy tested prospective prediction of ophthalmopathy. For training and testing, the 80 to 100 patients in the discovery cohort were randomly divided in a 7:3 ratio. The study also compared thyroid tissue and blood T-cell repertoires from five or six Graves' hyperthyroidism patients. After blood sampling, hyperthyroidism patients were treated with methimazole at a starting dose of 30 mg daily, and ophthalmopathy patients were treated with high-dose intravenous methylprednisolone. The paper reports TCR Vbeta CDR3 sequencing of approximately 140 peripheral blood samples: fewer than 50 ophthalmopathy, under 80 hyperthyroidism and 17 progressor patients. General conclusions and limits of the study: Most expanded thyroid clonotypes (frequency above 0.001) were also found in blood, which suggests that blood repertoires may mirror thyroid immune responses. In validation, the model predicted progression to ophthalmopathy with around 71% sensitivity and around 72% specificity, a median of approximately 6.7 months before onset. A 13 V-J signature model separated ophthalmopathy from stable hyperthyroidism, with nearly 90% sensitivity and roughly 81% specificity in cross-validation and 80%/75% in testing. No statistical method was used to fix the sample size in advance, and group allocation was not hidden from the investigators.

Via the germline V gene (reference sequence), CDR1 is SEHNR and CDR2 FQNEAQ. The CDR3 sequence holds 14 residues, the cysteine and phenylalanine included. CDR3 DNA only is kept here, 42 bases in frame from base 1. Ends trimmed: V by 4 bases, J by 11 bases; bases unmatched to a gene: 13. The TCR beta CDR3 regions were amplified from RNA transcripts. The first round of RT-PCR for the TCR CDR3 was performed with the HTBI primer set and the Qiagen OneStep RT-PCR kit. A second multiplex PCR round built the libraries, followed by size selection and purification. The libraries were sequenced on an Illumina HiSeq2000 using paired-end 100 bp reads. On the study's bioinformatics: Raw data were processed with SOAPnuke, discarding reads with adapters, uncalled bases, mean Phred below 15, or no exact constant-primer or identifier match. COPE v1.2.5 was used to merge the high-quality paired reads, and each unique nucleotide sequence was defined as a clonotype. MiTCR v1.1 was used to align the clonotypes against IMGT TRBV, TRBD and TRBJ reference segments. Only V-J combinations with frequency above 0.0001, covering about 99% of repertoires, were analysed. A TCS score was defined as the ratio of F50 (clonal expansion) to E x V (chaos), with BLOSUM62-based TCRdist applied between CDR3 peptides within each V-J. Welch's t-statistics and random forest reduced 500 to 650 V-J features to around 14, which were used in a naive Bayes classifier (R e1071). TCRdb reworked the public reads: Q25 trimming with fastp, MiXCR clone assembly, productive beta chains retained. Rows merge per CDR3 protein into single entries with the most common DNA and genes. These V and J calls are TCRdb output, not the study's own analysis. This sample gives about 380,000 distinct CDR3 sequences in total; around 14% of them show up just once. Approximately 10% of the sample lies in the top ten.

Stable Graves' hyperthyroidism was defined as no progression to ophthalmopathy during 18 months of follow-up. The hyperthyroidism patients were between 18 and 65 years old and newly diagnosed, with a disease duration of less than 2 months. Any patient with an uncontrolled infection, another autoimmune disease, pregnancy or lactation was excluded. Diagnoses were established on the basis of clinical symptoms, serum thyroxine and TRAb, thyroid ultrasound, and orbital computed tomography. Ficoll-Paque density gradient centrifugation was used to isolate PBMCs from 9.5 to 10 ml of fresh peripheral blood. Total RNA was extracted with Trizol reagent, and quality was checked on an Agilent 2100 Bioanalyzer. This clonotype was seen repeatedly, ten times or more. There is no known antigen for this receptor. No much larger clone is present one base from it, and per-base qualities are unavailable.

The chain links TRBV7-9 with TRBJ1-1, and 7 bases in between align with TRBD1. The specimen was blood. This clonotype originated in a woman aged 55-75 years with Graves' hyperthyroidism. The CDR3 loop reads CASSSARQGGYAFF. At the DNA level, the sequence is TGTGCCAGCAGCTCAGCCAGACAGGGAGGGTATGCTTTCTTT.